One sample yielded the 21 T cell receptor beta chains listed below, sequenced in a study of T cell responses to AZD1222 COVID-19 vaccine. Profiling relied on immunoSEQ multiplex PCR, and the TCRdb table lists in-frame clones only, not all of them. The sample comprises 90,000 to 120,000 clones, around nine tenths of which are singletons, and roughly 3% rests with the top ten. Sequenced here: peripheral blood, sampled on day 0 of MenACWY control vaccination. The receptors stem from an adult in good health.

The J gene is TRBJ1-1, the V gene TRBV6-2 or TRBV6-3; D is possibly TRBD1 (6 bases). The CDR3 sequence is 15 residues long. V was shortened by 2 bases and J by 1 base, with 11 bases between the two germline ends. The germline CDR1 and CDR2 sequences are MNHEY and SVGEGT. The CDR3 loop is CASSYTGQPNTEAFF. In DNA, the CDR3 is TGTGCCAGCAGTTACACTGGACAGCCGAACACTGAAGCTTTCTTT.

The CDR3 here is CASSLSKGAPEAFF. Here the CDR3 DNA reads TGTGCCAGCAGCTTATCAAAGGGGGCCCCTGAAGCTTTCTTT. V is TRBV7-3 and J is TRBJ1-1; 7 bases fit TRBD1. J gave up 6 bases and V 2 bases, and 6 bases lay outside the gene matches. This CDR3 region has 14 residues. Germline V gene lookup returns CDR1 SGHTA and CDR2 FQGTGA.

The J gene is TRBJ1-1, the V gene TRBV18; D remains unclear. From germline, CDR1 is KGHSH and CDR2 LQKENI. CDR3 size: 13 residues. Trimming stripped 2 bases from V and 5 bases from J, with 9 bases between. The CDR3 reads CASSPYEGTEAFF. CDR3 bases: TGTGCCAGCTCACCATATGAGGGAACTGAAGCTTTCTTT.

The chain is built from TRBV30 and TRBJ1-4, with 11 bases identical to TRBD1. Per the germline V gene, CDR1 is GTSNPN and CDR2 is SVGIG (reference sequence). The J segment lost 6 bases and the V segment lost 2 bases, leaving 11 bases of the junction unmatched. This CDR3 is 17 amino acids long. The CDR3 reads CAWSSAWGGQGDEKLFF. The CDR3 DNA follows: TGTGCCTGGAGTTCGGCTTGGGGGGGACAGGGGGATGAAAAACTGTTTTTT.

This chain links TRBV10-3 with TRBJ1-3; D remains unclear. The CDR3 loop spans 14 amino acids. V was cut by 0 bases and J by 6 bases, with 9 bases left in between. The germline V gene encodes CDR1 ENHRY and CDR2 SYGVKD. The CDR3 nucleotides are TGTGCCATCAGTGAGTCGAACAGCGTAAACACCATATATTTT. Amino acids: CAISESNSVNTIYF.

This clone is a singleton in its sample. The V gene is TRBV9, the J gene TRBJ1-5; D is perhaps TRBD1 (5 bases). Germline CDR1 is SGDLS and CDR2 is YYNGEE. The CDR3 is 14 amino acids. Trimming shortened V by 4 bases and J by 4 bases, and 12 bases separated the two germline ends. The DNA for the CDR3 is TGTGCCAGCAGCTTAACCGGGGGGAATCAGCCCCAGCATTTT. It yields the protein CASSLTGGNQPQHF. The full variable domain, in which reference TRBV9 and TRBJ1-5 provide the parts outside the CDR3, is DSGVTQTPKHLITATGQRVTLRCSPRSGDLSVYWYQQSLDQGLQFLIQYYNGEERAKGNILERFSAQQFPDLHSELNLSSLELGDSALYFCASSLTGGNQPQHFGDGTRLSIL.

J is TRBJ1-1 and V is TRBV28, with 11 positions matching TRBD1. With 5 bases clipped from V and 8 bases from J, the junction kept 10 bases outside the gene matches. The CDR3 is 15 residues long. CDR1 is MDHEN and CDR2 is SYDVKM in the germline V gene. The CDR3 loop reads CASSLRRTGGGEAFF. DNA for the CDR3: TGTGCCAGCAGTCTCCGCCGGACAGGGGGCGGCGAAGCTTTCTTT.

The genes are TRBV4-2 and TRBJ2-7, with D tentatively TRBD1 or TRBD2 (5 bases each). Germline CDR1 reads LGHNA; CDR2 reads YNFKEQ. This CDR3 has 17 residues. V was pared by 0 bases and J by 4 bases, with 19 bases between. CDR3 bases: TGTGCCAGCAGCCAAGAGGGCTACCGGGGCAGAGTTTACGAGCAGTACTTC. Encoded protein: CASSQEGYRGRVYEQYF.

The rearrangement uses TRBV2 and TRBJ1-5; no firm D call. There are 14 residues in the CDR3. Per the germline V gene, CDR1 is SNHLY and CDR2 is FYNNEI. Trimming left V 5 bases short and J 2 bases short, with 10 bases between. CDR3 nucleotide sequence: TGTGCCAGCAGTCGTACATGGGGCAATCAGCCCCAGCATTTT. Protein: CASSRTWGNQPQHF.

This clone showed up just once. V gene TRBV3-1 (or the pseudogene TRBV3-2) combines with J gene TRBJ2-7; no reliable D call. The CDR3 runs to 12 residues. V lost 1 base and J 4 bases, leaving 5 bases between the germline ends. Germline V lookup: CDR1 LGHDT, CDR2 YNNKEL (reference sequence). The CDR3, as DNA: TGTGCCAGCAGCCAAGGCAGTTACGAGCAGTACTTC. Translated: CASSQGSYEQYF.

CDR3 sequence reads: CASSPPARGTGELFF. DNA for the CDR3: TGTGCCAGCAGCCCCCCTGCGAGGGGCACCGGGGAGCTGTTTTTT. The rearrangement uses TRBV3-1 (or the pseudogene TRBV3-2) and TRBJ2-2; D may match TRBD1 or TRBD2 (5 bases each). The V end lost 4 bases, the J end lost 4 bases, and 13 bases lay between the germline ends. The CDR3 loop spans 15 amino acids. Per the germline V gene, CDR1 is LGHDT and CDR2 is YNNKEL (reference sequence).

This chain uses TRBV7-6 with TRBJ1-1; D is unclear. Looked up from germline, CDR1 is SGHVS and CDR2 is FNYEAQ. The CDR3 has 18 residues. V dropped 5 bases and J dropped 0 bases, with 22 bases sitting between them. CDR3 residues: CASSPAAGSVAMNTEAFF. The CDR3 nucleotides read TGTGCCAGCAGCCCCGCTGCCGGGTCGGTAGCCATGAACACTGAAGCTTTCTTT.

V and J are TRBV19 and TRBJ1-1; a weak D match, TRBD1 (6 bases). The CDR3 sequence is 11 residues long. Germline V gene data show CDR1 as LNHDA and CDR2 as SQIVND (reference sequence). Between the trimmed V and J ends, which lost 5 bases and 8 bases, there was a span of 9 bases. The CDR3 region has the DNA TGTGCCAGTAGTCTGGACAGAGAAGCTTTCTTT. Translated: CASSLDREAFF.

The chain is built from TRBV28 and TRBJ1-6; D unresolved. V lost 7 bases to trimming and J lost 0 bases, with 7 bases between them. Germline CDR1 and CDR2: MDHEN and SYDVKM. The length of the CDR3 is 14 residues. CDR3 nucleotides: TGTGCCAGCACCGGAAGCTCCTATAATTCACCCCTCCACTTT. Protein sequence: CASTGSSYNSPLHF.

The chain couples TRBV19 to TRBJ2-5; D unclear. The CDR3 consists of 13 residues. V was clipped by 4 bases and J by 2 bases, with 8 bases between them. Germline V gene data show CDR1 as LNHDA and CDR2 as SQIVND (reference sequence). CDR3 sequence (DNA): TGTGCCAGTAGTACCAACCAACAAGAGACCCAGTACTTC. Translation: CASSTNQQETQYF.

The chain carries TRBV4-3 and TRBJ2-3; no firm D call. The V and J ends lost 0 bases and 2 bases respectively, with 6 bases between them. The CDR3 totals 14 residues. The germline V gene has CDR1 LGHNA and CDR2 YSLEER. In DNA form, the CDR3 reads TGCGCCAGCAGCCAAGACGCTTTCACAGATACGCAGTATTTT. Its protein is CASSQDAFTDTQYF.

This chain joins TRBV29-1 and TRBJ2-3, with 7 nucleotides matching TRBD1. Unmatched junction bases numbered 5, after V lost 3 bases and J lost 2 bases. The CDR3 is 14 amino acids. CDR1 is SQVTM, CDR2 ANQGSEA, per germline. DNA of the CDR3: TGCAGCGTTGAGAGAGGGGGCGTCACAGATACGCAGTATTTT. This codes for CSVERGGVTDTQYF.

This chain connects TRBV7-3 to TRBJ2-1; 8 bases match TRBD2. The CDR3 extends over 16 amino acids. Germline V gene lookup returns CDR1 SGHTA and CDR2 FQGTGA. Trimming removed 5 bases from V and 4 bases from J; junction bases left unmatched: 10. CDR3 amino acids: CASSLGGIAGYNEQFF. CDR3 coding DNA: TGTGCCAGCAGCCTTGGCGGGATAGCGGGGTACAATGAGCAGTTCTTC.

This chain joins TRBV19 and TRBJ1-4; possibly TRBD1 for D (6 bases). Between the trimmed V and J ends, which lost 4 bases and 5 bases, there was a span of 8 bases. Per germline, CDR1 LNHDA and CDR2 SQIVND (reference sequence). CDR3 length: 13 amino acids. The CDR3 nucleotides are TGTGCCAGTAGTAGGACAGTAAATGAAAAACTGTTTTTT. It encodes CASSRTVNEKLFF.

The chain is built from TRBV19 and TRBJ1-1; 7 bases are shared with TRBD1. Losses at the gene ends were 5 bases for V and 1 base for J; bases not matched to a gene: 7. CDR3 length: 15 residues. Germline V gene lookup returns CDR1 LNHDA and CDR2 SQIVND (reference sequence). The CDR3 sequence: CASSPGTATNTEAFF. CDR3 sequence (DNA): TGTGCCAGTAGTCCCGGGACAGCAACGAACACTGAAGCTTTCTTT.

This clone was seen just once. The V call is TRBV5-5, the J call TRBJ1-1; D gene ambiguous. Trimming took 4 bases from V and 0 from J, leaving 13 bases between them. The germline V gene encodes CDR1 SGHKS and CDR2 YYEKEE (reference sequence). The CDR3 is 15 amino acids. The CDR3 protein is CASSPMGFMNTEAFF. The CDR3 nucleotides are TGTGCCAGCAGCCCGATGGGATTCATGAACACTGAAGCTTTCTTT.